This T cell receptor (beta chain) was documented in a study of T cell responses to AZD1222 COVID-19 vaccine. Overall study findings and caveats: It should be noted that donors were predominantly white British and more often female, and clonal diversity was possibly underestimated. Only a handful of AZD1222 recipients tested seropositive at baseline.

Germline V gene sequence: CDR1 SEHNR, CDR2 FQNEAQ (reference sequence). V was pared by 6 bases and J by 1 base, with 9 bases between. The CDR3 is 13 amino acids. Assay used: immunoSEQ multiplex PCR; TCRdb lists only in-frame clones, some missing. The data show 150,000 to 200,000 clones, with 85% to 95% seen just once and 4% to 5.5% held by the top ten. In the case of this clone: Its specificity is unknown.

This material consisted of peripheral blood, taken on day 0 of AZD1222 vaccination. This receptor was obtained from an adult in good health. The V gene is TRBV7-9, the J gene TRBJ1-1; D unresolved. CDR3: CASRPGENTEAFF. Here the CDR3 DNA reads TGTGCCAGCAGACCCGGGGAGAACACTGAAGCTTTCTTT.